These 5 T cell receptor beta chains came from one sample sequenced in a study of T cell repertoires in cytomegalovirus infection. Each CDR3 protein is one row after TCRdb ran MiXCR on the reads. The profile covers hundreds of thousands of distinct CDR3 sequences, with 30% to 40% appearing a single time and around 15% taken by the ten largest. No antigen has been identified for these receptors. This material consisted of cultured CD8+ T cells from PBMCs, taken from culture after CMV antigen stimulation. The receptors originated from a human donor in good health (CMV status not recorded). Some clones in this sample may be carry-over from other donors' samples.

This rearrangement joins TRBV9 to TRBJ1-1; D unresolved. V lost 4 bases and J 6 bases, leaving 13 bases between the germline ends. CDR3 size: 13 residues. Germline-derived CDR1 and CDR2 are SGDLS and YYNGEE. CDR3 amino acids: CASSTIQRPEAFF. For the CDR3, the DNA is TGTGCCAGCAGCACCATACAGAGACCTGAAGCTTTCTTT.

This clonotype was counted between two and nine times. This chain uses TRBV6-2 or TRBV6-3 with TRBJ2-1; D remains ambiguous. The V and J ends lost 4 bases and 3 bases respectively, with 13 bases between them. This CDR3 is 15 amino acids long. Germline V gene data show CDR1 as MNHEY and CDR2 as SVGEGT. The CDR3 nucleotides read TGTGCCAGCAGTTTCAGGTCCCCCCTCTACAATGAGCAGTTCTTC. This gives the protein CASSFRSPLYNEQFF.

CDR3 loop: CASSEEAGFTQPQHF. The CDR3 nucleotides read TGTGCCAGCAGTGAAGAGGCTGGGTTCACTCAGCCCCAGCATTTT. The chain is built from TRBV6-1 and TRBJ1-5; D is ambiguous. V dropped 1 base and J dropped 6 bases, with 13 bases sitting between them. CDR3 length: 15 residues. Germline V gene sequence: CDR1 MNHNS, CDR2 SASEGT.

This clonotype appeared a few times. The chain couples TRBV5-6 to TRBJ1-3; unclear D gene. The V end lost 7 bases, the J end lost 2 bases, and 16 bases lay between the germline ends. CDR1 SGHDT and CDR2 YYEEEE come from the germline V gene. This CDR3 comprises 15 residues. The CDR3 DNA reads TGTGCCAGCGGTCTACAGAGGCGGGCTGGAAACACCATATATTTT. Amino acid sequence: CASGLQRRAGNTIYF.

The J gene is TRBJ2-3, the V gene TRBV6-2 or TRBV6-3, with D perhaps given as TRBD1 or TRBD2 (5 bases each). CDR1 and CDR2 (germline): MNHEY, SVGEGT. V lost 4 bases to trimming and J lost 4 bases, with 12 bases between them. The CDR3 is made up of 14 amino acids. The CDR3 region is CASSSAVGADTQYF. The CDR3, as DNA: TGTGCCAGCAGTTCCGCCGTGGGGGCAGATACGCAGTATTTT.